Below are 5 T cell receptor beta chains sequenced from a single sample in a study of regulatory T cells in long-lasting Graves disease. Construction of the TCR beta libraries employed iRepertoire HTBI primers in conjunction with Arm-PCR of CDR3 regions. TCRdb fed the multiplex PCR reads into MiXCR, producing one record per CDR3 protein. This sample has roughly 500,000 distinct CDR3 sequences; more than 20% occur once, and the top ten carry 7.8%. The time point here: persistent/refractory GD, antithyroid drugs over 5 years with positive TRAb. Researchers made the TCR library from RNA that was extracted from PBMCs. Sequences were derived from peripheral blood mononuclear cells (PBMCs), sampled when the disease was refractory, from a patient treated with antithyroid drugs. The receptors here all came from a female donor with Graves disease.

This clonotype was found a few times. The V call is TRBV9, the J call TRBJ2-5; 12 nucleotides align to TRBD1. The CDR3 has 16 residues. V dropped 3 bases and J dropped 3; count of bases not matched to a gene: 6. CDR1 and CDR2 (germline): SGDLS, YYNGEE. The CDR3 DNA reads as TGTGCCAGCAGCGACCCGGGACAGGGGGCTGAAGAGACCCAGTACTTC. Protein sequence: CASSDPGQGAEETQYF.

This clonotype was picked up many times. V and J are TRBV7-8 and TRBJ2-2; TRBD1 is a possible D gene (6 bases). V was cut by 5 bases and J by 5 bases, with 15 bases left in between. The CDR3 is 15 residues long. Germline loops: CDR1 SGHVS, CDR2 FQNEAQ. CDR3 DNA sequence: TGTGCCAGCAGCCCCACCCGCAGGGGAACCGGGGAGCTGTTTTTT. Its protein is CASSPTRRGTGELFF.

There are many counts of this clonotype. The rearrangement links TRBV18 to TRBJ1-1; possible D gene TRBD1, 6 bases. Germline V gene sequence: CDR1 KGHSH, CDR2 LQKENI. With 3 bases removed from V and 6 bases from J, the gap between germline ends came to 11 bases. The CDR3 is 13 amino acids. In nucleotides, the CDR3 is TGTGCCAGCTCACCCCAGGGGTACGCTGAAGCTTTCTTT. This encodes CASSPQGYAEAFF.

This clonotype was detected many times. CDR3 bases: TGTGCCAGCAGTTCTGTAGCGGGAGCGTACGAGCAGTACTTC. It specifies CASSSVAGAYEQYF. The chain employs TRBV27 and TRBJ2-7, with 9 bases matching TRBD2. The germline gives CDR1 MNHEY, CDR2 SMNVEV (reference sequence). V shed 4 bases, J shed 4 bases, and the junction held 5 bases outside the gene matches. CDR3 size: 14 residues.

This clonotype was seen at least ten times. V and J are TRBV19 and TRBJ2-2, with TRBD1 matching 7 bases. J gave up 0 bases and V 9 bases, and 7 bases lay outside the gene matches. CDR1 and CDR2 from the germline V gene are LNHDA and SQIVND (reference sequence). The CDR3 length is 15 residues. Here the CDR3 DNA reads TGTGCCAGCAGTCCCGGGACAGCGAACACCGGGGAGCTGTTTTTT. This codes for CASSPGTANTGELFF.